This T cell receptor (beta chain) was identified during a study of glioma-infiltrating T cells. This clonotype has more than one count but fewer than ten. Its antigen is undetermined. Findings of the study overall: Above-expected tissue-blood divergence occurred in all gliomas, most in low-grade ones.

Germline CDR1 and CDR2: SGHNT and YYREEE (reference sequence). The CDR3 extends over 14 amino acids. The V end lost 4 bases, the J end lost 3 bases, and 14 bases lay between the germline ends. The iRepertoire nested amplicon-rescue multiplex PCR amplified TCR alpha and beta CDR3s from RNA. TCRdb reanalysed the multiplex PCR reads using MiXCR and keeps one entry per CDR3 protein. The sample lists about 130,000 distinct CDR3 sequences, roughly 25% seen once, with approximately 16% in the top ten. This TCR derives from a human donor with low-grade glioma or glioblastoma, undergoing nonglioma brain surgery, or in good health (not recorded which). Source material: glioma tissue, nonneoplastic brain tissue, or PBMCs (not recorded which). V usage is TRBV5-4 and J usage is TRBJ2-7, with D possibly TRBD2 on 6 matching bases. In DNA, the CDR3 is TGTGCCAGCAGCCCTGGGGGAGGCCGCTACGAGCAGTACTTC. It is translated as CASSPGGGRYEQYF.